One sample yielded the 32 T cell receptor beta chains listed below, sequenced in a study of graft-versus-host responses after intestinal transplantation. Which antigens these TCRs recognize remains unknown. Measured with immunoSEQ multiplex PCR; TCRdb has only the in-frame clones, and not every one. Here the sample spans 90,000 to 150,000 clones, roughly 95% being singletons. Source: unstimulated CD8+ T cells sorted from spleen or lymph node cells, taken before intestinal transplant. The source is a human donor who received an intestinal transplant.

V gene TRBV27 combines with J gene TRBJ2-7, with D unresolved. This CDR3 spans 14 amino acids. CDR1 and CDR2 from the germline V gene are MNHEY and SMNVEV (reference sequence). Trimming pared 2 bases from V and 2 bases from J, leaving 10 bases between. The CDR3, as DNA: TGTGCCAGCAGTTTAGTTGGGATCGCCTACGAGCAGTACTTC. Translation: CASSLVGIAYEQYF.

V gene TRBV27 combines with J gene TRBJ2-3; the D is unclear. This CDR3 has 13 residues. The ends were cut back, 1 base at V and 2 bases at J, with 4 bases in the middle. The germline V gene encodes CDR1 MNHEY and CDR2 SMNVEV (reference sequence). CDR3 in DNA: TGTGCCAGCAGTTTATTTCCCACAGATACGCAGTATTTT. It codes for CASSLFPTDTQYF.

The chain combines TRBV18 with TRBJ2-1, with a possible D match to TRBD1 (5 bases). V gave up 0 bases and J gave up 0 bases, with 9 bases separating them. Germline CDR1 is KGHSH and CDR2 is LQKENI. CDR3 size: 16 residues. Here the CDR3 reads CASSPPVRDSYNEQFF. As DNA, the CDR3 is TGTGCCAGCTCACCACCCGTCAGGGACTCCTACAATGAGCAGTTCTTC.

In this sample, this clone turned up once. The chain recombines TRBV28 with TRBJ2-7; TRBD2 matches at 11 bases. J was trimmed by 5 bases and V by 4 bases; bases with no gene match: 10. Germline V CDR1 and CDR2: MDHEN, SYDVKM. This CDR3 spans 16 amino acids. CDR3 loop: CASSSLAGGVSDEQYF. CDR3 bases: TGTGCCAGCAGTTCCTTAGCGGGAGGGGTTTCGGACGAGCAGTACTTC.

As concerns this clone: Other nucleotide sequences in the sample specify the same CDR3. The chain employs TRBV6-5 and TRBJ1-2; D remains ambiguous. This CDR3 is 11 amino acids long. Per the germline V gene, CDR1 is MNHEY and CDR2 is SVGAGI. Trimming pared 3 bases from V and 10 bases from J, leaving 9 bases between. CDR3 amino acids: CASSYGAIYTF. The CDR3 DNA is TGTGCCAGCAGTTATGGAGCGATCTACACCTTC.

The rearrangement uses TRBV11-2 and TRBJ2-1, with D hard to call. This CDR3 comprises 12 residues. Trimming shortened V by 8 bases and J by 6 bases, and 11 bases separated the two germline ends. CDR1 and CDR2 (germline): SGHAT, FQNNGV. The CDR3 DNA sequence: TGTGCCAGCCTCCCCCTAGGCAATGAGCAGTTCTTC. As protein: CASLPLGNEQFF.

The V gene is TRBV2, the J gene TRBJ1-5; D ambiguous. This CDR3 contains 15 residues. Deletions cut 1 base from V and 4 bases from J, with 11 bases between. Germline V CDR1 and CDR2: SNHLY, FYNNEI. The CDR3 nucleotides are TGTGCCAGCAGTGAAGGGGTTATTGATAATCAGCCCCAGCATTTT. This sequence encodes CASSEGVIDNQPQHF.

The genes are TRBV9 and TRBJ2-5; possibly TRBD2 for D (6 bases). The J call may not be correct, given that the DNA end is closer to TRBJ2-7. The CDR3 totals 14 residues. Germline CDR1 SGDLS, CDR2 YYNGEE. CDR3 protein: CASSVSGREHEQYF. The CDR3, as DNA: TGTGCCAGCAGCGTAAGTGGACGGGAGCACGAGCAGTACTTC.

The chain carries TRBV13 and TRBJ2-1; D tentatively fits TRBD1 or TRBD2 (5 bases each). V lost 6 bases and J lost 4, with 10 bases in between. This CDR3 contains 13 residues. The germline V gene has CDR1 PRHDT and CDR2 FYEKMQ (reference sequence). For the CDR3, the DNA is TGTGCCAGCAGGGAGAGGGGTTACAATGAGCAGTTCTTC. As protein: CASRERGYNEQFF.

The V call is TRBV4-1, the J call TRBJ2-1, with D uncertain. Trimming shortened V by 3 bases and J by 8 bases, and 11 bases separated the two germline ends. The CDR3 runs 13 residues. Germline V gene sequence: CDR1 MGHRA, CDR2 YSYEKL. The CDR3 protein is CASSQSPEHEQFF. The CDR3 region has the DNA TGCGCCAGCAGCCAGTCCCCGGAGCATGAGCAGTTCTTC.

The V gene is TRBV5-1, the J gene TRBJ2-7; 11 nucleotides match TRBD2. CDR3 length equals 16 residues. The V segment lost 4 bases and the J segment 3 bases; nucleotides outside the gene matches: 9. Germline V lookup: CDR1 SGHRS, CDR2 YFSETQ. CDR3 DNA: TGCGCCAGCAGCCCCTTCGGGCTAGCGGGAGGCTACGAGCAGTACTTC. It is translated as CASSPFGLAGGYEQYF. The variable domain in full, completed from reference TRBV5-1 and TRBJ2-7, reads KAGVTQTPRYLIKTRGQQVTLSCSPISGHRSVSWYQQTPGQGLQFLFEYFSETQRNKGNFPGRFSGRQFSNSRSEMNVSTLELGDSALYLCASSPFGLAGGYEQYFGPGTRLTVT.

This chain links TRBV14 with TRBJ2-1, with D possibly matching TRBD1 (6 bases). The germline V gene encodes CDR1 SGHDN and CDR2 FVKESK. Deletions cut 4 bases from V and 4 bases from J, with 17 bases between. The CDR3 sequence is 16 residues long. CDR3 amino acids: CASSPAVGGRYNEQFF. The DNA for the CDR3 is TGTGCCAGCAGCCCGGCGGTAGGGGGTAGATACAATGAGCAGTTCTTC.

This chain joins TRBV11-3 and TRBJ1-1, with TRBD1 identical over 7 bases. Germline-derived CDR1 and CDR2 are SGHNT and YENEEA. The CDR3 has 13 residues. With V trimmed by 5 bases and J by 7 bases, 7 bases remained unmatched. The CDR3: CASSDGTAGEAFF. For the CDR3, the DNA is TGTGCCAGCAGCGACGGGACAGCCGGTGAAGCTTTCTTT.

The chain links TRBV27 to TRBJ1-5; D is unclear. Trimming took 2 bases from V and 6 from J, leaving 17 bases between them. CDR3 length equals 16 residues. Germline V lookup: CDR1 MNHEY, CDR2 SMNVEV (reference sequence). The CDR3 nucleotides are TGTGCCAGCAGTTTAGGTCCGGTACGCGCCGGTCAGCCCCAGCATTTT. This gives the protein CASSLGPVRAGQPQHF.

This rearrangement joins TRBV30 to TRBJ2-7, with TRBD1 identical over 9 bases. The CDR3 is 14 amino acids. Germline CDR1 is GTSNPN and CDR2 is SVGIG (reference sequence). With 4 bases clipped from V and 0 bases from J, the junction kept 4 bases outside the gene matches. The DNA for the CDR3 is TGTGCCTGGACTGGGGACAGGGCCTCCTACGAGCAGTACTTC. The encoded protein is CAWTGDRASYEQYF.

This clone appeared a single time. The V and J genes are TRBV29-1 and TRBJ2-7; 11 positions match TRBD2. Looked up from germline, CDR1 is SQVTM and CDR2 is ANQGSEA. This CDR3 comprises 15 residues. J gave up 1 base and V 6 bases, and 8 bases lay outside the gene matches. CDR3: CSVELTSGTSYEQYF. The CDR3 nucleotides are TGCAGCGTGGAATTGACTAGCGGGACATCCTACGAGCAGTACTTC.

This CDR3 reads CASNEREMADTQYF. The CDR3 DNA follows: TGTGCCAGCAACGAGCGGGAGATGGCAGATACGCAGTATTTT. The rearrangement joins TRBV6-5 to TRBJ2-3, with 8 positions matching TRBD2. Trimming cost V 7 bases and J 4 bases; bases outside gene matches: 7. The CDR3 spans 14 residues. Germline loops: CDR1 MNHEY, CDR2 SVGAGI.

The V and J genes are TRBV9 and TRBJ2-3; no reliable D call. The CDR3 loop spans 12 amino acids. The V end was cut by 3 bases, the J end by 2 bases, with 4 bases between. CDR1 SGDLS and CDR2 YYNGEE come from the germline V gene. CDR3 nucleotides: TGTGCCAGCAGCGGGGACACAGATACGCAGTATTTT. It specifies CASSGDTDTQYF. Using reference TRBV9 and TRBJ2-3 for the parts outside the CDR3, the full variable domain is DSGVTQTPKHLITATGQRVTLRCSPRSGDLSVYWYQQSLDQGLQFLIQYYNGEERAKGNILERFSAQQFPDLHSELNLSSLELGDSALYFCASSGDTDTQYFGPGTRLTVL.

Here the CDR3 reads CASSPTGVLYEQYF. CDR3 bases: TGTGCCAGCAGTCCTACAGGGGTTCTCTACGAGCAGTACTTC. This rearrangement joins TRBV27 to TRBJ2-7, with TRBD1 matching 7 bases. V was pared by 5 bases and J by 3 bases, with 7 bases of the junction left unmatched. The germline gives CDR1 MNHEY, CDR2 SMNVEV (reference sequence). This CDR3 contains 14 residues.

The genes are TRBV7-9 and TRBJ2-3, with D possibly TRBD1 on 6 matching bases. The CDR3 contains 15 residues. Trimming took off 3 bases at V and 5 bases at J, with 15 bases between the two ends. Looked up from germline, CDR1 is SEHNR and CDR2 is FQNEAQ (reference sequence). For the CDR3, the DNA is TGTGCCAGCAGCTTCGGAACAGGGAATAGAGATACGCAGTATTTT. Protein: CASSFGTGNRDTQYF.

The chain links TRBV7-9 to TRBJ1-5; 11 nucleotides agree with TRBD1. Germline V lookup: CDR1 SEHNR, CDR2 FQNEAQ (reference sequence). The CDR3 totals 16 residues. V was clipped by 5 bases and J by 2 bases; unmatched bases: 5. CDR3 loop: CASSVGTGGRNQPQHF. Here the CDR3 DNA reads TGTGCCAGCAGCGTCGGGACAGGGGGTCGCAATCAGCCCCAGCATTTT.

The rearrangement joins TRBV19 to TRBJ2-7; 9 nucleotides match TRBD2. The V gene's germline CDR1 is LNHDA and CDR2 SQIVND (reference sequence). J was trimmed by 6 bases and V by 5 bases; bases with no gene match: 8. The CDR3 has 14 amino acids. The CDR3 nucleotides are TGTGCCAGTAGTTTGCGGGAGGGCCTCTCCGAGCAGTACTTC. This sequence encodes CASSLREGLSEQYF.

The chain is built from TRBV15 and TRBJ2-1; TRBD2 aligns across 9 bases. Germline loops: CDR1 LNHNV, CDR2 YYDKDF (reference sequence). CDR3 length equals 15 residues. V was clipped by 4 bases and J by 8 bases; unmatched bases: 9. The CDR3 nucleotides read TGTGCCACCAGCATACGGTCTAGCGGGACCGATGAGCAGTTCTTC. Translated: CATSIRSSGTDEQFF.

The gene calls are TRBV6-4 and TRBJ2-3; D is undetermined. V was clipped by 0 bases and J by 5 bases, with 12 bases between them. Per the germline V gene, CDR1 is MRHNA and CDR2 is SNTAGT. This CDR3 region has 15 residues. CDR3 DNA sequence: TGTGCCAGCAGTGACTCGAGTAGTTTCAGAGATACGCAGTATTTT. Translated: CASSDSSSFRDTQYF.

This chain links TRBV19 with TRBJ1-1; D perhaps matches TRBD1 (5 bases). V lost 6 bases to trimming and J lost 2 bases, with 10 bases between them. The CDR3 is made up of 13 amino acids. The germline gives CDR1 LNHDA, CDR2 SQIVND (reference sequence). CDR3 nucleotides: TGTGCCAGTAGGGGTAGGGGAAACACTGAAGCTTTCTTT. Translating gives CASRGRGNTEAFF.

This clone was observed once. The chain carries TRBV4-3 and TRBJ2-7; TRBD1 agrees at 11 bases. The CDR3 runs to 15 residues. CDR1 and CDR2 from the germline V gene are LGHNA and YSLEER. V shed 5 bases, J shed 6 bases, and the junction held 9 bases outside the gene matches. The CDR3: CASSYRTGGTGEQYF. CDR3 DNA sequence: TGCGCCAGCAGCTACCGGACAGGGGGCACGGGCGAGCAGTACTTC.

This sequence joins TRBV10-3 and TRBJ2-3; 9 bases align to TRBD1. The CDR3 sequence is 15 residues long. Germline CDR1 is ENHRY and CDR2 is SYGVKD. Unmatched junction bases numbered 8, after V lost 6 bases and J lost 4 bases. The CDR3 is CAISYRDRASDTQYF. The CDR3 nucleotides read TGTGCCATCAGCTACCGGGACAGGGCTTCAGATACGCAGTATTTT.

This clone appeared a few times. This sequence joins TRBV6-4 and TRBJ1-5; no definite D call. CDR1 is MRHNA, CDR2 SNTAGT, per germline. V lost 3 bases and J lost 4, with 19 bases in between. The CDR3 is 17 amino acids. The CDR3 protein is CASSECSRRGRNQPQHF. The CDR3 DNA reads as TGTGCCAGCAGTGAGTGTTCTCGTCGGGGTCGGAATCAGCCCCAGCATTTT.

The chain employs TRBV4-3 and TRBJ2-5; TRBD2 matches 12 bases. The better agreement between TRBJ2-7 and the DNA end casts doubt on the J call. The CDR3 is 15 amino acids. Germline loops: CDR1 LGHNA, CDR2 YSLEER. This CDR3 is CASSQTSGSSYEQYF. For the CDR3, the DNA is TGCGCCAGCAGCCAGACTAGCGGGAGTTCCTACGAGCAGTACTTC.

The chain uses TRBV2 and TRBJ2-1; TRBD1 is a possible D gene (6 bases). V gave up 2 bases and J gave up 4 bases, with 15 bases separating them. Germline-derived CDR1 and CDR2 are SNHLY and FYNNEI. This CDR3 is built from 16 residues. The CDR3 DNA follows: TGTGCCAGCAGTGAAATTACGGGACAACCATACAATGAGCAGTTCTTC. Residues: CASSEITGQPYNEQFF.

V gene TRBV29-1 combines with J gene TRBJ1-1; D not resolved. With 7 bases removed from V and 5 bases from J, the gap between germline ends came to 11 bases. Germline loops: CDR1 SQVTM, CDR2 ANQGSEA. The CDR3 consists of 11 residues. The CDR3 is CSEGMGTEAFF. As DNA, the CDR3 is TGCAGCGAGGGAATGGGGACTGAAGCTTTCTTT.

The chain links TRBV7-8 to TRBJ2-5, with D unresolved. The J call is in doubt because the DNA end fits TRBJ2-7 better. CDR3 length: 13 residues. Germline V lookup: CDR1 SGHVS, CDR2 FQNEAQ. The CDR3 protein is CASSPAWPYEQYF. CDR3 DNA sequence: TGTGCCAGCAGCCCCGCGTGGCCCTACGAGCAGTACTTC.